Each of the 19 T cell receptor beta chains below was sequenced from the same sample in a study of CD8 T cells in Susac syndrome. Roughly 0.45 to 1 ug RNA was reverse transcribed with random hexamers. TCRdb re-called the immunoSEQ multiplex PCR reads with MiXCR, one entry per CDR3 protein. The sample yields roughly 160,000 distinct CDR3 sequences, around 95% seen once. The sequenced material came from CD4+ T cells from PBMCs. These receptors were taken from a human donor with Susac syndrome.

This chain connects TRBV12-3 or TRBV12-4 to TRBJ2-1; the D is unclear. V dropped 7 bases and J dropped 0 bases, with 10 bases sitting between them. The CDR3 consists of 14 residues. CDR3 sequence: CASNKWGSYNEQFF. DNA for the CDR3: TGTGCCAGCAACAAATGGGGCTCCTACAATGAGCAGTTCTTC.

This sequence joins TRBV20-1 and TRBJ1-2; maybe TRBD1 (6 bases). CDR1 and CDR2 (germline): DFQATT, SNEGSKA (reference sequence). This CDR3 is 11 amino acids long. Deletions cut 6 bases from V and 6 bases from J, with 11 bases between. CDR3 in DNA: TGCAGTGCACCGACAGGAGATGGCTACACCTTC. The encoded protein is CSAPTGDGYTF.

The rearrangement uses TRBV5-6 and TRBJ2-7, with 9 bases lining up with TRBD1. This CDR3 is 14 amino acids long. The V and J ends lost 4 bases and 1 base, in that order; junction bases with no gene match: 3. Per the germline V gene, CDR1 is SGHDT and CDR2 is YYEEEE. The CDR3 DNA sequence: TGTGCCAGCAGCGCCGGGACAGGGTCCTACGAGCAGTACGTC. Translated: CASSAGTGSYEQYV.

This chain connects TRBV7-9 to TRBJ2-1; 9 bases align to TRBD2. This CDR3 contains 15 residues. Per germline, CDR1 SEHNR and CDR2 FQNEAQ (reference sequence). Trimming took 7 bases from V and 6 from J; bases not matched to a gene: 10. CDR3 bases: TGTGCCAGCATTTCTAGCGGGATTCCCCCCAATGAGCAGTTCTTC. Its translation is CASISSGIPPNEQFF. The full variable domain, completed using reference TRBV7-9 and TRBJ2-1, is DTGVSQNPRHKITKRGQNVTFRCDPISEHNRLYWYRQTLGQGPEFLTYFQNEAQLEKSRLLSDRFSAERPKGSFSTLEIQRTEQGDSAMYLCASISSGIPPNEQFFGPGTRLTVL.

The chain joins TRBV19 to TRBJ1-6; 9 bases map to TRBD1. The CDR3 totals 15 residues. V lost 4 bases, J lost 6 bases, and 4 bases stayed unmatched. The V gene's germline CDR1 is LNHDA and CDR2 SQIVND (reference sequence). The CDR3 nucleotides are TGTGCCAGTAGTACGGAGGACAGGGGTAATTCACCCCTCCACTTT. This translates into CASSTEDRGNSPLHF.

The chain has TRBV29-1 and TRBJ2-3; either TRBD1 or TRBD2 may supply D (5 bases each). Germline V gene sequence: CDR1 SQVTM, CDR2 ANQGSEA. V dropped 5 bases and J dropped 6 bases, with 9 bases sitting between them. The CDR3 has 11 amino acids. CDR3 nucleotides: TGCAGCGTTTTTTGGGGGGATACGCAGTATTTT. Protein sequence: CSVFWGDTQYF.

The V call is TRBV5-1, the J call TRBJ1-1; the D gene is possibly TRBD1 (5 bases). The CDR3 sequence is 14 residues long. CDR1 is SGHRS and CDR2 is YFSETQ in the germline V gene. Trimming removed 3 bases from V and 1 base from J, with 10 bases in between. DNA of the CDR3: TGCGCCAGCAGCTCGGGACCGACGAACACTGAAGCTTTCTTT. Encoded protein: CASSSGPTNTEAFF.

V usage is TRBV28 and J usage is TRBJ1-2; D unclear. V was pared by 7 bases and J by 0 bases, with 6 bases between. The CDR3 totals 12 residues. Germline V gene data show CDR1 as MDHEN and CDR2 as SYDVKM. The CDR3 DNA follows: TGTGCCAGCATCAAAGCTAACTATGGCTACACCTTC. Protein product: CASIKANYGYTF.

This sequence joins TRBV15 and TRBJ1-1; D not resolved. The CDR3 contains 14 residues. Germline V CDR1 and CDR2: LNHNV, YYDKDF (reference sequence). Deletions cut 5 bases from V and 0 bases from J, with 10 bases between. CDR3 loop: CATSRELLNTEAFF. In DNA, the CDR3 is TGTGCCACCAGCCGGGAGCTATTGAACACTGAAGCTTTCTTT.

The chain uses TRBV12-3 or TRBV12-4 and TRBJ1-2; 7 bases are a match to TRBD1. The length of the CDR3 is 15 residues. With 6 bases clipped from V and 0 bases from J, the junction kept 7 bases outside the gene matches. The CDR3 here is CASRTGASSNYGYTF. The CDR3 DNA is TGTGCCAGCAGAACAGGGGCTTCCTCTAACTATGGCTACACCTTC.

The rearrangement links TRBV27 to TRBJ1-3; D not certain. The CDR3 has 13 amino acids. Deletions cut 6 bases from V and 0 bases from J, with 6 bases between. From germline, CDR1 is MNHEY and CDR2 SMNVEV (reference sequence). This CDR3 reads CASRSNSGNTIYF. DNA for the CDR3: TGTGCCAGCAGGAGTAACTCTGGAAACACCATATATTTT.

The genes are TRBV5-1 and TRBJ2-7, with D possibly being TRBD2 (5 bases). V lost 5 bases and J lost 0, with 12 bases in between. CDR3 size: 14 residues. Per the germline V gene, CDR1 is SGHRS and CDR2 is YFSETQ. The CDR3 nucleotides are TGCGCCAGCAGGGGGATCACTAGCTCCTACGAGCAGTACTTC. It yields the protein CASRGITSSYEQYF.

The chain joins TRBV7-6 to TRBJ2-3, with 7 bases matching TRBD1. With 1 base clipped from V and 2 bases from J, the junction kept 6 bases outside the gene matches. The CDR3 runs 16 residues. The germline V gene has CDR1 SGHVS and CDR2 FNYEAQ. CDR3 nucleotide sequence: TGTGCCAGCAGCTTAGGGGTCGGGACAGTCACAGATACGCAGTATTTT. Translating it yields CASSLGVGTVTDTQYF.

This clonotype appeared a single time. The rearrangement joins TRBV13 to TRBJ2-7, with 7 bases matching TRBD2. Losses at the gene ends were 4 bases for V and 0 bases for J; bases not matched to a gene: 6. The CDR3 has 15 amino acids. Germline V gene data show CDR1 as PRHDT and CDR2 as FYEKMQ (reference sequence). This CDR3 reads CASSSASGSSYEQYV. CDR3 DNA sequence: TGTGCCAGCAGCTCAGCTAGCGGAAGCTCCTACGAGCAGTACGTC.

The V and J genes are TRBV14 and TRBJ2-7; 8 positions match TRBD2. Germline V gives CDR1 SGHDN, CDR2 FVKESK. There are 16 residues in the CDR3. J was trimmed by 2 bases and V by 1 base; bases with no gene match: 7. The CDR3 DNA is TGTGCCAGCAGCCAAGGTCATAGCGGGATCACCTACGAGCAGTACTTC. Encoded protein: CASSQGHSGITYEQYF.

This clonotype is a singleton in its sample. The rearrangement uses TRBV29-1 and TRBJ2-5, with TRBD1 as a possible D gene (5 bases). V shed 7 bases and J shed 5 bases, with 14 bases lying between them. CDR3 length: 12 residues. From germline, CDR1 is SQVTM and CDR2 ANQGSEA. The DNA of the CDR3 is TGCAGCGCGTCGCCAGGGCTGGAGACCCAGTACTTC. Translated: CSASPGLETQYF.

This chain uses TRBV28 with TRBJ2-7, with 9 bases aligning to TRBD1. The CDR3 length is 14 residues. The junction had 7 bases not matched to a gene; V was cut back by 3 bases and J by 7 bases. Germline CDR1 MDHEN, CDR2 SYDVKM. The CDR3 region has the DNA TGTGCCAGCAGTTTGACAGGGGGGACGATGGAGCAGTACTTC. Protein sequence: CASSLTGGTMEQYF.

The rearrangement joins TRBV28 to TRBJ2-5; D not certain. V dropped 3 bases and J dropped 7 bases, with 15 bases sitting between them. Germline CDR1 MDHEN, CDR2 SYDVKM. The CDR3 runs 14 residues. The CDR3 nucleotides are TGTGCCAGCAGTTTCCGATCGGGCGCCGGGACCCAGTACTTC. Translating it yields CASSFRSGAGTQYF.

The genes are TRBV15 and TRBJ1-2; D gene ambiguous. Germline CDR1 is LNHNV and CDR2 is YYDKDF (reference sequence). The CDR3 sequence is 14 residues long. Trimming took off 0 bases at V and 8 bases at J, with 13 bases between the two ends. DNA of the CDR3: TGTGCCACCAGCAGAGATCGCGTTAGTCGGGGCTACACCTTC. It encodes CATSRDRVSRGYTF.